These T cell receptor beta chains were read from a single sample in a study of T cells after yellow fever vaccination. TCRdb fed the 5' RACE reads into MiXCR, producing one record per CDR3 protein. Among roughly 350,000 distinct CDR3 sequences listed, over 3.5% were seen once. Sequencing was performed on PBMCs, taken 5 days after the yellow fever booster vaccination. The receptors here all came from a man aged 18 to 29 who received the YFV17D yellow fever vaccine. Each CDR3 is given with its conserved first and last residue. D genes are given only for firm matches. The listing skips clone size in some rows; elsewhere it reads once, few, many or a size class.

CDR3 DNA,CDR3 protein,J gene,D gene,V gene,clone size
TGTGCCAGCAGCTTGGGGGGGGTGGCCATTCAGTACTTC,CASSLGGVAIQYF,TRBJ2-4,.,TRBV5-5,.
TGTGCCAGCAGCTTACGGGACACAACTGAAGCTTTCTTT,CASSLRDTTEAFF,TRBJ1-1,.,TRBV7-8,few
TGTGCCAGCAGCCGGGGCCCTTTGGACTATGGCTACACCTTC,CASSRGPLDYGYTF,TRBJ1-2,.,TRBV7-6,.
TGCAGCGTTGCCAAGGTGGATGGCTATGGCTACACCTTC,CSVAKVDGYGYTF,TRBJ1-2,.,TRBV29-1,many
TGTGCCAGCAACCGACAGGACAACACTGAAGCTTTCTTT,CASNRQDNTEAFF,TRBJ1-1,.,TRBV6-2/TRBV6-3,few
TGTGCCAGCAGCCCCGCCGCTGCGGCGGACGCTCCCGAGCAGTACTTC,CASSPAAAADAPEQYF,TRBJ2-7,.,TRBV11-2,.
TGCGCCAGCAGCCAAGAATACGGACAGGATAACTATGGCTACACCTTC,CASSQEYGQDNYGYTF,TRBJ1-2,TRBD1,TRBV4-1,.
TGTGCCAGCCGGGACAGGGGGCGAGGAGGCTACACCTTC,CASRDRGRGGYTF,TRBJ1-2,TRBD1,TRBV2,.
TGCAGTGCTAGAGCGTCCGTAAACTATGGCTACACCTTC,CSARASVNYGYTF,TRBJ1-2,.,TRBV20-1,.
TGTGCCAGCAGTTACTCCGTGGCAGGGGGAACCTACGAGCAGTACTTC,CASSYSVAGGTYEQYF,TRBJ2-7,TRBD1,TRBV6-5,.
TGTGCCAGCTCACCGCAGGGGAGCATTTTCGGAACTGAAGCTTTCTTT,CASSPQGSIFGTEAFF,TRBJ1-1,.,TRBV18,many
TGTGCTAGTGGTTTGTTCGACAGGGGGCTGATCTATGGTACCCCGAACACTGAAGCTTTCTTT,CASGLFDRGLIYGTPNTEAFF,TRBJ1-1,TRBD1,TRBV12-5,few
TGTGCCAGCAGCCAAGGCGGGGAGCAGTTCTTC,CASSQGGEQFF,TRBJ2-1,.,TRBV7-3,many
TGTGCCAGCAGCCCGGGGGGGCATTCACCCCTCCACTTT,CASSPGGHSPLHF,TRBJ1-6,.,TRBV7-3,.
TGCGCCAGCAGCCACGGGACAGGGAGAGGTTACACTGAAGCTTTCTTT,CASSHGTGRGYTEAFF,TRBJ1-1,TRBD1,TRBV4-1,many
TGTGCCAGCTACGGGGAGAATTCACCCCTCCACTTT,CASYGENSPLHF,TRBJ1-6,.,TRBV28,.
TGCAGTGCTAGTTCCTTTACAGGGCCCGGGGAGCTGTTTTTT,CSASSFTGPGELFF,TRBJ2-2,.,TRBV20-1,many
TGCGCCAGCAGTCGAACTAGCGGGGCAGAGACCCAGTACTTC,CASSRTSGAETQYF,TRBJ2-5,TRBD2,TRBV5-1,.
TGCAGTGCTAGTTTGAGACAGGCCCAGTGGAATGAGCAGTTCTTC,CSASLRQAQWNEQFF,TRBJ2-1,.,TRBV20-1,.
TGTGCCGCCGGGGTCGGATTGTTTTCCCAACAGCCCCAGCATTTT,CAAGVGLFSQQPQHF,TRBJ1-5,.,TRBV19,many
TGCGCCAGCAGCTTGGAGCCAGGGGGGGACACTGAAGCTTTCTTT,CASSLEPGGDTEAFF,TRBJ1-1,TRBD1,TRBV5-1,few
TGTGCCAGCAGCTTAGGATTAGCTGAGCAGTTCTTC,CASSLGLAEQFF,TRBJ2-1,.,TRBV7-9,few
TGCAGTGCTAGAAATCCGGGACTAGCAAACACCGGGGAGCTGTTTTTT,CSARNPGLANTGELFF,TRBJ2-2,TRBD2,TRBV20-1,.
TGTGCCAGCAGTTTACCCGACAGAAGTGAGACTGAAGCTTTCTTT,CASSLPDRSETEAFF,TRBJ1-1,.,TRBV28,many
TGTGCCAGCAGTGAGGGGGTTGGAGATACGCAGTATTTT,CASSEGVGDTQYF,TRBJ2-3,.,TRBV6-4,.
TGTGCCAGCAGCCACCTAGCGGGGGGAGCAGGGGCCAACGTCCTGACTTTC,CASSHLAGGAGANVLTF,TRBJ2-6,TRBD2,TRBV7-9,many
TGCGCCAGCAGCCTTGGACAGGGGGCCGTAACTGAAGCTTTCTTT,CASSLGQGAVTEAFF,TRBJ1-1,TRBD1,TRBV4-3,many
TGTGCCAGCAGCCAAGGGACTAGCGGGGGGGCCGGGACAGATACGCAGTATTTT,CASSQGTSGGAGTDTQYF,TRBJ2-3,TRBD2,TRBV3-1,few
TGTGCCAGCCAACCACTTTCCTCTGGAAACACCATATATTTT,CASQPLSSGNTIYF,TRBJ1-3,.,TRBV6-5,many
TGTGCCACCAAAGTGGGGTACGAGCAGTACTTC,CATKVGYEQYF,TRBJ2-7,.,TRBV12-3/TRBV12-4,few
TGTGCCAGCTCACCACGCTTCGGACAGGGAGCAACTAATGAAAAACTGTTTTTT,CASSPRFGQGATNEKLFF,TRBJ1-4,TRBD1,TRBV18,.
TGTGCCAGTAACTCGATACTAGCGGGGACCTACAATGAGCAGTTCTTC,CASNSILAGTYNEQFF,TRBJ2-1,TRBD2,TRBV19,few
TGCAGTGCTAACACCGCGGGTCGCATTCAGTACTTC,CSANTAGRIQYF,TRBJ2-4,.,TRBV20-1,many
TGTGCCAGCAGTGCCGGGACAGGGGCTCAGCCCCAGCATTTT,CASSAGTGAQPQHF,TRBJ1-5,TRBD1,TRBV2,.
TGTGCCAGCAGCGTGACAGGAGGCGTAGAGACCCAGTACTTC,CASSVTGGVETQYF,TRBJ2-5,.,TRBV9,few
TGTGCCAGCTCACCTGACCTCCAAGAGACCCAGTACTTC,CASSPDLQETQYF,TRBJ2-5,.,TRBV18,many
TGTGCCAGCGGTTTGGGACTCCGGGAAGAGACCCAGTACTTC,CASGLGLREETQYF,TRBJ2-5,.,TRBV6-5,.
TGTGCCAGCAGCCCCGACAGGGGCCATGAGCAGTTCTTC,CASSPDRGHEQFF,TRBJ2-1,TRBD1,TRBV6-2/TRBV6-3,few
TGCGCCAGCAGCCAAGATCTAGCGTGGAACACCGGGGAGCTGTTTTTT,CASSQDLAWNTGELFF,TRBJ2-2,.,TRBV5-1,many
TGTGCCAGCAGCTCCCGGGACAGGTATGGGTTTGAGCAGTTCTTC,CASSSRDRYGFEQFF,TRBJ2-1,TRBD1,TRBV7-9,few
TGTGCCACCAGAAAGGAGGGACGCGGTATTGACACCATATATTTT,CATRKEGRGIDTIYF,TRBJ1-3,.,TRBV15,.
TGTGCCAGCAGACTCCACGGACCGGGCGGTCAGCCCCAGCATTTT,CASRLHGPGGQPQHF,TRBJ1-5,.,TRBV6-5,.
TGTGCCAGCAGGTCGGGGGCCTCCTACAATGAGCAGTTCTTC,CASRSGASYNEQFF,TRBJ2-1,.,TRBV2,.
TGTGCCAGCTCACCTGGTAACGGAGCTAACTATGGCTACACCTTC,CASSPGNGANYGYTF,TRBJ1-2,.,TRBV18,many
TGCGCCAGCAGCCGGGAGGGAGGTGCCAGCTCCTACGAGCAGTACTTC,CASSREGGASSYEQYF,TRBJ2-7,TRBD2,TRBV4-3,many
TGTGCCAGCAGTGGGACTAGCGGGGGGTCCCGCGTGGCCTACAATGAGCAGTTCTTC,CASSGTSGGSRVAYNEQFF,TRBJ2-1,TRBD2,TRBV6-6,.
TGCAGTGCTAGAGATGGCGCGGCCAGGGAGACCCAGTACTTC,CSARDGAARETQYF,TRBJ2-5,.,TRBV20-1,.
TGCAGTGCTAGAGGCCGGGCCTACGAGCAGTACTTC,CSARGRAYEQYF,TRBJ2-7,.,TRBV20-1,.
TGTGCCAGCAGCTTAGGCTTTGGTCCAAACTATGGCTACACCTTC,CASSLGFGPNYGYTF,TRBJ1-2,.,TRBV7-9,.
TGCGCCAGCAGCTTGGCTAGCGGGGGGTACCAAGAGACCCAGTACTTC,CASSLASGGYQETQYF,TRBJ2-5,TRBD2,TRBV5-1,many
TGCAGCGTTGAAGGCCTGCCGGGACTGAGCACAGATACGCAGTATTTT,CSVEGLPGLSTDTQYF,TRBJ2-3,.,TRBV29-1,many
TGCGCCAGCAGCTTTCTCGGTGGGGGCAGGGCTTCCTCCTACGAGCAGTACTTC,CASSFLGGGRASSYEQYF,TRBJ2-7,.,TRBV5-1,.
TGTGCCAGCAGCCATTCGATAAGGGGCCCCTACGAGCAGTACTTC,CASSHSIRGPYEQYF,TRBJ2-7,.,TRBV3-1,many
TGTGCCAGCAGCCAAGGACTCGGGCACACGGGCACAGATACGCAGTATTTT,CASSQGLGHTGTDTQYF,TRBJ2-3,.,TRBV3-1,few
TGCAGTGCTAGTGACAGGGGCTTTGGCTACACCTTC,CSASDRGFGYTF,TRBJ1-2,TRBD1,TRBV20-1,few
TGTGCCAGCAGTTTAAGGGACAGGACAGATACGCAGTATTTT,CASSLRDRTDTQYF,TRBJ2-3,TRBD1,TRBV27,few
TGTGCCAGCAGCTTGGTTATTCTCCAGGGGCGGGATGGCTACACCTTC,CASSLVILQGRDGYTF,TRBJ1-2,.,TRBV5-4,.
TGTGCCAGCAGCCCGGCCCAGCATCATGAGCAGTTCTTC,CASSPAQHHEQFF,TRBJ2-1,.,TRBV7-9,.
TGCGCCAGCAGCCAGGGCCGGGCCCGGAACACTGAAGCTTTCTTT,CASSQGRARNTEAFF,TRBJ1-1,.,TRBV4-3,.